One and the same sample provided the 8 T cell receptor beta chains below, sequenced in a study of blood T cell repertoires in COVID-19. Measured with immunoSEQ multiplex PCR; TCRdb has only the in-frame clones, and not every one. The sample lists about 25,000 clones, around 86% occurring once. The sequenced sample consisted of peripheral blood. The receptors originated from a man aged 50 to 60 with active COVID-19.

The V and J genes are TRBV6-5 and TRBJ2-1; the D gene is possibly TRBD2 (7 bases). The length of the CDR3 is 13 residues. Germline CDR1 MNHEY, CDR2 SVGAGI. With 2 bases removed from V and 8 bases from J, the gap between germline ends came to 10 bases. As DNA, the CDR3 is TGTGCCAGCAGTTACGTGGGGGGGCATGAGCAGTTCTTC. Amino acids: CASSYVGGHEQFF.

The rearrangement joins TRBV19 to TRBJ2-7, with a weak D call TRBD1 (5 bases). Germline CDR1 reads LNHDA; CDR2 reads SQIVND (reference sequence). The CDR3 has 15 residues. The ends were cut back, 3 bases at V and 7 bases at J, with 19 bases in the middle. The chain's CDR3 is CASSIFRSIRGEQYV. For the CDR3, the DNA is TGTGCCAGTAGTATCTTTAGGAGCATAAGGGGTGAGCAGTACGTC.

The genes are TRBV9 and TRBJ2-7, with 8 bases that match TRBD2. Germline assignment: CDR1 SGDLS and CDR2 YYNGEE. CDR3 size: 18 residues. Losses at the gene ends were 4 bases for V and 1 base for J; bases not matched to a gene: 16. The CDR3 sequence is CASSPLGGVGFSSYEQYF. The CDR3 coding sequence is TGTGCCAGCAGCCCCCTCGGGGGGGTGGGGTTTAGTTCCTACGAGCAGTACTTC.

This chain links TRBV9 with TRBJ2-2; D unclear. The CDR3 totals 15 residues. Trimming left V 0 bases short and J 4 bases short, with 10 bases between. Germline assignment: CDR1 SGDLS and CDR2 YYNGEE. The CDR3 loop is CASSVAPIGTGELFF. CDR3 sequence (DNA): TGTGCCAGCAGCGTAGCTCCCATCGGCACCGGGGAGCTGTTTTTT.

The chain has TRBV7-8 and TRBJ2-2, with 12 bases fitting TRBD2. Trimming removed 2 bases from V and 7 bases from J; junction bases left unmatched: 5. The germline V gene encodes CDR1 SGHVS and CDR2 FQNEAQ. CDR3 size: 16 residues. CDR3: CASSLRLAGEGGELFF. CDR3 in DNA: TGTGCCAGCAGCTTAAGACTAGCGGGGGAAGGCGGGGAGCTGTTTTTT.

The CDR3 sequence is CASSEFPGGRRNYGYTF. The CDR3, as DNA: TGTGCCAGCAGTGAGTTCCCAGGGGGGAGGAGGAACTATGGCTACACCTTC. The chain links TRBV6-1 to TRBJ1-2, with 7 bases lining up with TRBD1. V lost 3 bases to trimming and J lost 2 bases; unmatched junction nucleotides: 12. The V gene's germline CDR1 is MNHNS and CDR2 SASEGT. The CDR3 runs to 17 residues.

J is TRBJ1-4 and V is TRBV14; tentative D call: TRBD1 (5 bases). The CDR3 length is 17 residues. The ends were cut back, 1 base at V and 6 bases at J, with 18 bases in the middle. The germline gives CDR1 SGHDN, CDR2 FVKESK. In nucleotides, the CDR3 is TGTGCCAGCAGCCAAGCCAGAGCCGGGGGATGGGATGAAAAACTGTTTTTT. Its translation: CASSQARAGGWDEKLFF.

As regards this clone: One junction end does not reproduce the germline sequence, and a read error may be involved. The genes are TRBV7-7 and TRBJ2-2; 8 positions agree with TRBD2. Germline values: CDR1 SSHAT, CDR2 FNYEAQ (reference sequence). CDR3 length equals 15 residues. CDR3 nucleotides: TGTGCTAGCAGCTTGGGACTAGGAGACACCGGGGAGCTGTTTTTT. Its protein product is CASSLGLGDTGELFF.